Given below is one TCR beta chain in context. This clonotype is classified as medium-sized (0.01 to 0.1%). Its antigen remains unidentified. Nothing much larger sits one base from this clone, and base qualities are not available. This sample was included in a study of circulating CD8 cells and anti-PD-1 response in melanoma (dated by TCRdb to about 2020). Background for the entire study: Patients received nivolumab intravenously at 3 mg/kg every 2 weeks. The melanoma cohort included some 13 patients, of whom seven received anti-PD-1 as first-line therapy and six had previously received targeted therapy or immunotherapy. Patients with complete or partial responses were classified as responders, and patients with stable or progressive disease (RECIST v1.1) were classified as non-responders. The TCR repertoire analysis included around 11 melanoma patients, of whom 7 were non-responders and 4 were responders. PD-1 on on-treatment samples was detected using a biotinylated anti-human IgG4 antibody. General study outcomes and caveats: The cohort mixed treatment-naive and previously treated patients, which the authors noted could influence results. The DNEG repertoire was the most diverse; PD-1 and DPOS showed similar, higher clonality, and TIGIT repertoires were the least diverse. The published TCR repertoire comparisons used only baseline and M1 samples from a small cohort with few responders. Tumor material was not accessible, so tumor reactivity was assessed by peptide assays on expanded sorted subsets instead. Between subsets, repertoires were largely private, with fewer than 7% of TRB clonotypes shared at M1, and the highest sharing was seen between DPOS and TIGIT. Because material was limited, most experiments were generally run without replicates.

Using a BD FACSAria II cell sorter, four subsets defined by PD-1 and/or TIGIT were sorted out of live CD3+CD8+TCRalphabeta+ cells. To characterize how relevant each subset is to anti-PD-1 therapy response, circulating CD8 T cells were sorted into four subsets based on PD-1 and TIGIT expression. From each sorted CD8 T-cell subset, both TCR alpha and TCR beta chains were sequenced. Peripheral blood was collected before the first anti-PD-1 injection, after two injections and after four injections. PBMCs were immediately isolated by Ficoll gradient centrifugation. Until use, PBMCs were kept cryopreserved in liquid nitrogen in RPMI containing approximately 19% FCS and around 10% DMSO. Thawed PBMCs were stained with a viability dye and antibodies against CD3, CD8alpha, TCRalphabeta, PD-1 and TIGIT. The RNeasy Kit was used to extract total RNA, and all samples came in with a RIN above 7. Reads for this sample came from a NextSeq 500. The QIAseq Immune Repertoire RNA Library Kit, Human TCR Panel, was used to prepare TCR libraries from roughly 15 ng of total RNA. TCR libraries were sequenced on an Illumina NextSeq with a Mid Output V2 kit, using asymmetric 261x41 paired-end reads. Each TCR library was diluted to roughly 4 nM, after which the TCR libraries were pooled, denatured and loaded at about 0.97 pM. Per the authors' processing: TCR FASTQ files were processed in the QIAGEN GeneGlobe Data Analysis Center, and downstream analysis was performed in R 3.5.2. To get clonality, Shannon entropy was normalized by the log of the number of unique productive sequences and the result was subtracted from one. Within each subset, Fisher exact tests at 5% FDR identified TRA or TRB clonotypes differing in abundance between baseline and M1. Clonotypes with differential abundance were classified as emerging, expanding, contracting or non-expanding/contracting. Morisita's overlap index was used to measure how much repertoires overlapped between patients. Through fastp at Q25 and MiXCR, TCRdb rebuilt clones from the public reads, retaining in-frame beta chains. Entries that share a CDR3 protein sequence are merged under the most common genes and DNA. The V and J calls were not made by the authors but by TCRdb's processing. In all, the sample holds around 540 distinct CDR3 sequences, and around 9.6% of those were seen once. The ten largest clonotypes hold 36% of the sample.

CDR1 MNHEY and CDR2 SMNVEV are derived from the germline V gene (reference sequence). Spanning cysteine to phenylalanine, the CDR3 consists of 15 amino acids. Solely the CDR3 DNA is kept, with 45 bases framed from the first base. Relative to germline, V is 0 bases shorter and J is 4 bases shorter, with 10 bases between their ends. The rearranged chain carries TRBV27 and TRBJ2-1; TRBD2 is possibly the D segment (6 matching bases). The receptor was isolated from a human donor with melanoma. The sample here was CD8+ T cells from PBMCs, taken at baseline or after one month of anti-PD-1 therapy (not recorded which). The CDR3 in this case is CASSLSGTPYNEQFF. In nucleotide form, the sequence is TGTGCCAGCAGTTTATCCGGGACTCCATACAATGAGCAGTTCTTC.